This TCR beta chain stems from a study of T cell repertoires in ileal Crohn's disease. About the research overall: About half received postoperative treatment, around 10 with thiopurines and 15 to 20 anti-TNF.

This clone was recorded only once. Its antigen is not known. Clones were read by immunoSEQ multiplex PCR, and TCRdb kept only the in-frame ones, dropping some. The data contain fewer than 4,000 clones, approximately 90% of them singletons. Germline CDR1 MNHNS, CDR2 SASEGT. V was pared by 4 bases and J by 1 base, with 23 bases between. The CDR3 sequence is 20 residues long. General study points: Clonal expansions were more frequent in active smokers than non-smokers at surgery. Endoscopic recurrence occurred in every patient whose clonality exceeded 26.8%.

V usage is TRBV6-1 and J usage is TRBJ2-6; D tentatively reads TRBD1 or TRBD2 (5 bases each). The sequence came from an adult with Crohn's disease. The specimen sequenced was ileal tissue. The CDR3 reads CASSVQERGRALSGANVLTF. The CDR3 DNA follows: TGTGCCAGCAGTGTCCAGGAGAGGGGCAGGGCGCTGTCTGGGGCCAACGTCCTGACTTTC.